Each of the 27 T cell receptor beta chains below was sequenced from the same sample in a study of neoadjuvant nivolumab and ipilimumab in lung cancer. This table comes from immunoSEQ multiplex PCR, and its TCRdb copy is limited to in-frame clones, with some not included. The sample lists about 15,000 clones; roughly four fifths were seen once. The starting material was tumor tissue, obtained after neoadjuvant nivolumab, alone or with ipilimumab, at or shortly before surgery. These receptors all stem from an adult with non-small cell lung cancer.

As DNA, the CDR3 is TGTGCCAGCAGTATGACAGGGCCGGAGACCCAGTACTTC. This sequence encodes CASSMTGPETQYF. The V call is TRBV6-5, the J call TRBJ2-5, with 7 bases fitting TRBD1. V lost 5 bases and J lost 5; bases outside the gene matches: 5. The CDR3 totals 13 residues. CDR1 and CDR2 (germline): MNHEY, SVGAGI.

Comments on this clone: Other DNA sequences in this sample translate to the same CDR3. The chain carries TRBV6-5 and TRBJ1-1; D is unclear. The V gene's germline CDR1 is MNHEY and CDR2 SVGAGI. V was shortened by 6 bases and J by 3 bases, with 11 bases between the two germline ends. This CDR3 is 13 amino acids long. Written as DNA, the CDR3 is TGTGCCAGCAGACCAGGACCTCACACTGAAGCTTTCTTT. Its translation is CASRPGPHTEAFF.

V gene TRBV19 combines with J gene TRBJ1-5, with 7 bases aligning to TRBD1. The ends lost 9 bases at V and 0 bases at J; junction bases unmatched: 8. The CDR3 consists of 15 residues. Germline values: CDR1 LNHDA, CDR2 SQIVND (reference sequence). The CDR3 DNA is TGTGCCAGCGAGGGGGCAGGGTATAGCAATCAGCCCCAGCATTTT. It specifies CASEGAGYSNQPQHF.

A single count supports this clone. The rearrangement links TRBV5-5 to TRBJ2-7; TRBD2 matches at 7 bases. Germline CDR1 SGHKS, CDR2 YYEKEE (reference sequence). This CDR3 spans 15 amino acids. V gave up 1 base and J gave up 2 bases; unmatched junction bases: 6. In nucleotides, the CDR3 is TGTGCCAGCAGCTTGATTATGGGAGGGGCCTACGAGCAGTACTTC. It translates to CASSLIMGGAYEQYF.

This clone has a handful of counts. V and J are TRBV28 and TRBJ1-2; a weak D match, TRBD1 (6 bases). Germline V gene sequence: CDR1 MDHEN, CDR2 SYDVKM. Between the trimmed V and J ends, which lost 2 bases and 5 bases, there was a span of 15 bases. The length of the CDR3 is 15 residues. CDR3 in amino acids: CASSLRTSTGYGYTF. The CDR3, as DNA: TGTGCCAGCAGTTTACGGACATCCACAGGGTATGGCTACACCTTC.

This clone was detected only once. V gene TRBV2 combines with J gene TRBJ1-2, with 9 bases identical to TRBD1. Germline loops: CDR1 SNHLY, CDR2 FYNNEI. The CDR3 is made up of 15 amino acids. J gave up 7 bases and V 6 bases, and 12 bases lay outside the gene matches. CDR3 in DNA: TGTGCCAGCAGGGGAGCCGGGACAGGGAGTTTTGGCTACACCTTC. This gives the protein CASRGAGTGSFGYTF.

This clone showed up just a few times. V usage is TRBV27 and J usage is TRBJ1-3; no clear D. Per the germline V gene, CDR1 is MNHEY and CDR2 is SMNVEV (reference sequence). Trimming pared 3 bases from V and 0 bases from J, leaving 15 bases between. This CDR3 has 17 residues. The CDR3 is CASSFRSPDYSGNTIYF. CDR3 nucleotide sequence: TGTGCCAGCAGTTTTCGTTCTCCAGACTACTCTGGAAACACCATATATTTT.

V and J are TRBV4-3 and TRBJ1-2; D gene unclear. CDR3 size: 16 residues. V lost 1 base to trimming and J lost 2 bases, with 14 bases between them. Looked up from germline, CDR1 is LGHNA and CDR2 is YSLEER. This CDR3 reads CASSQGLREGNYGYTF. In DNA form, the CDR3 reads TGCGCCAGCAGCCAAGGTTTAAGGGAGGGCAACTATGGCTACACCTTC.

J is TRBJ1-1 and V is TRBV5-1, with 7 bases matching TRBD1. The germline V gene encodes CDR1 SGHRS and CDR2 YFSETQ. This CDR3 comprises 16 residues. V shed 4 bases, J shed 1 base, and the junction held 10 bases outside the gene matches. The CDR3 region has the DNA TGCGCCAGCAGCCCTCGGGACAGCGTCAGGAACACTGAAGCTTTCTTT. Translating it yields CASSPRDSVRNTEAFF.

The chain joins TRBV7-6 to TRBJ2-7, with D perhaps matching TRBD2 (6 bases). Germline assignment: CDR1 SGHVS and CDR2 FNYEAQ. Trimming took off 6 bases at V and 0 bases at J, with 12 bases between the two ends. There are 14 residues in the CDR3. CDR3: CASSPGTHSYEQYF. The CDR3, as DNA: TGTGCCAGCAGTCCCGGGACTCACTCCTACGAGCAGTACTTC.

This chain links TRBV4-3 with TRBJ2-7; D might be TRBD1 or TRBD2, each matching 6 bases. Germline V gives CDR1 LGHNA, CDR2 YSLEER. V dropped 3 bases and J dropped 3 bases, with 18 bases sitting between them. The CDR3 totals 16 residues. The CDR3 region has the DNA TGCGCCAGCAGCCAGGACTACCCGGGGGCGGGCTACGAGCAGTACTTC. Amino acids: CASSQDYPGAGYEQYF.

In this sample, this clone turned up once. The J gene is TRBJ1-6, the V gene TRBV5-6, with 7 nucleotides matching TRBD1. The CDR3 sequence is 15 residues long. Looked up from germline, CDR1 is SGHDT and CDR2 is YYEEEE. Trimming removed 4 bases from V and 5 bases from J; junction bases left unmatched: 6. CDR3 region: CASSMQGGHNSPLHF. In DNA, the CDR3 is TGTGCCAGCAGCATGCAGGGGGGCCATAATTCACCCCTCCACTTT.

J is TRBJ1-5 and V is TRBV27; D possibly corresponds to TRBD1 (5 bases). From germline, CDR1 is MNHEY and CDR2 SMNVEV (reference sequence). This CDR3 is built from 16 residues. Trimming stripped 6 bases from V and 3 bases from J, with 18 bases between. DNA for the CDR3: TGTGCCAGCAGCGGGAGGGGAGCCTTTCCCAATCAGCCCCAGCATTTT. This sequence encodes CASSGRGAFPNQPQHF.

This chain uses TRBV18 with TRBJ1-1; 8 nucleotides align to TRBD1. The V and J ends lost 3 bases and 0 bases, in that order; junction bases with no gene match: 6. The CDR3 contains 16 residues. The germline gives CDR1 KGHSH, CDR2 LQKENI. As DNA, the CDR3 is TGTGCCAGCTCACCCTTCGGACAGGGTCTGAACACTGAAGCTTTCTTT. It translates to CASSPFGQGLNTEAFF.

The gene calls are TRBV7-2 and TRBJ1-4; D uncertain. CDR1 is SGHTA and CDR2 is FQGNSA in the germline V gene. The CDR3 has 14 residues. With 1 base removed from V and 5 bases from J, the gap between germline ends came to 8 bases. The CDR3 DNA sequence: TGTGCCAGCAGCTTAGAGGGTGGAAATGAAAAACTGTTTTTT. Its translation is CASSLEGGNEKLFF.

The chain links TRBV7-2 to TRBJ1-2; D not resolved. The CDR3 loop spans 14 amino acids. From germline, CDR1 is SGHTA and CDR2 FQGNSA. The germline V and J ends were trimmed by 0 bases and 8 bases, with 13 bases remaining between them. CDR3: CASSLAARQYGYTF. The CDR3, as DNA: TGTGCCAGCAGCTTAGCCGCCAGGCAGTACGGCTACACCTTC.

The chain recombines TRBV5-1 with TRBJ1-5; possibly TRBD1 for D (5 bases). The germline V gene encodes CDR1 SGHRS and CDR2 YFSETQ. With 0 bases removed from V and 4 bases from J, the gap between germline ends came to 8 bases. CDR3 length: 14 residues. CDR3 sequence (DNA): TGCGCCAGCAGCTTGGGGGGCGGAAATCAGCCCCAGCATTTT. This sequence encodes CASSLGGGNQPQHF. Based on the CDR3 plus reference TRBV5-1 and TRBJ1-5, the full variable domain is KAGVTQTPRYLIKTRGQQVTLSCSPISGHRSVSWYQQTPGQGLQFLFEYFSETQRNKGNFPGRFSGRQFSNSRSEMNVSTLELGDSALYLCASSLGGGNQPQHFGDGTRLSIL.

The V gene is TRBV25-1, the J gene TRBJ2-5; no reliable D call. Germline V gene lookup returns CDR1 MGHDK and CDR2 SYGVNS. V lost 3 bases and J 3 bases, leaving 11 bases between the germline ends. The CDR3 sequence is 14 residues long. The CDR3 sequence: CASSENGLKETQYF. CDR3 nucleotide sequence: TGTGCCAGCAGTGAGAACGGATTAAAAGAGACCCAGTACTTC.

This clone was picked up a small number of times. This chain connects TRBV2 to TRBJ2-3; D gene unclear. The germline CDR1 and CDR2 sequences are SNHLY and FYNNEI. This CDR3 is 15 amino acids long. Between the trimmed V and J ends, which lost 4 bases and 2 bases, there was a span of 13 bases. In nucleotides, the CDR3 is TGTGCCAGCAGTGTACGTGGGTTCGACACAGATACGCAGTATTTT. Amino acid sequence: CASSVRGFDTDTQYF.

V is TRBV5-1 and J is TRBJ2-3, with 7 bases fitting TRBD1. The CDR3 runs to 17 residues. V was pared by 6 bases and J by 6 bases, with 19 bases of the junction left unmatched. Germline V gene lookup returns CDR1 SGHRS and CDR2 YFSETQ. The DNA of the CDR3 is TGCGCCAGCACCCCTCGCAGGGGGTATTATGGAAGTGATACGCAGTATTTT. Its protein is CASTPRRGYYGSDTQYF.

This clone showed up just once. The rearrangement uses TRBV12-5 and TRBJ1-6; TRBD1 matches at 9 bases. This CDR3 contains 15 residues. Germline-derived CDR1 and CDR2 are LGHNT and FRNRAP. The ends lost 1 base at V and 8 bases at J; junction bases unmatched: 3. Here the CDR3 reads CASGLGTGVYSPLHF. In DNA, the CDR3 is TGTGCTAGTGGTTTGGGGACAGGGGTTTATTCACCCCTCCACTTT.

The chain carries TRBV25-1 and TRBJ2-2, with D perhaps TRBD1 (5 bases). Trimming stripped 2 bases from V and 6 bases from J, with 7 bases between. This CDR3 has 13 residues. Germline V CDR1 and CDR2: MGHDK, SYGVNS. The CDR3 reads CASSERGAGELFF. CDR3 sequence (DNA): TGTGCCAGCAGTGAAAGGGGCGCCGGGGAGCTGTTTTTT.

V usage is TRBV7-9 and J usage is TRBJ2-1; the D gene could be TRBD1 or TRBD2 (6 bases each). V was trimmed by 2 bases and J by 9 bases, leaving 17 bases between them. Germline-derived CDR1 and CDR2 are SEHNR and FQNEAQ (reference sequence). The CDR3 length is 15 residues. As DNA, the CDR3 is TGTGCCAGCAGCTTAAGCACCGGGGGCTGGATTGAGCAGTTCTTC. Translating it yields CASSLSTGGWIEQFF.

The rearrangement joins TRBV4-2 to TRBJ2-2, with D unclear. CDR3 length equals 15 residues. Germline V gives CDR1 LGHNA, CDR2 YNFKEQ. Trimming removed 1 base from V and 2 bases from J, with 8 bases in between. This chain's CDR3 is CASSQVTLNTGELFF. The CDR3 DNA reads TGTGCCAGCAGCCAAGTTACACTAAACACCGGGGAGCTGTTTTTT.

V is TRBV10-2 and J is TRBJ2-5; 9 nucleotides match TRBD1. Looked up from germline, CDR1 is WSHSY and CDR2 is SAAADI. The CDR3 runs 16 residues. Trimming at V came to 0 bases and at J to 0 bases, leaving 2 bases not matched to a gene. The DNA of the CDR3 is TGCGCCAGCAGTGAGTCACAGGGGGCCAACCAAGAGACCCAGTACTTC. It specifies CASSESQGANQETQYF.

This clone was counted between two and nine times. V usage is TRBV7-9 and J usage is TRBJ2-6, with unresolved D. Germline V gene lookup returns CDR1 SEHNR and CDR2 FQNEAQ (reference sequence). The CDR3 is 15 amino acids. Trimming removed 3 bases at V and 4 bases at J, with 10 bases between. Here the CDR3 reads CASSFRVAGANVLTF. The CDR3 nucleotides read TGTGCCAGCAGCTTTAGGGTGGCCGGGGCCAACGTCCTGACTTTC.

V usage is TRBV6-4 and J usage is TRBJ1-2, with no clear D. Germline CDR1 and CDR2: MRHNA and SNTAGT. This CDR3 region has 15 residues. The V gene lost 0 bases and the J gene lost 4 bases, with 12 bases spanning the gap. The CDR3 is CASSDSIYRVYGYTF. CDR3 nucleotides: TGTGCCAGCAGTGACTCAATCTACAGAGTCTATGGCTACACCTTC.